The clone carrying this TCR beta chain has a handful of counts. Its target is not known. This specimen belongs to a study of Graves' ophthalmopathy and Graves' hyperthyroidism. The germline V gene has CDR1 SGHVS and CDR2 FNYEAQ. The germline V and J ends were trimmed by 2 bases and 5 bases, with 12 bases remaining between them. The CDR3 loop spans 15 amino acids. Amplification targeted the TCR beta CDR3 regions, with RNA transcripts as the source material. Second-round multiplex PCR followed a first-round RT-PCR using HTBI primers. In TCRdb, the multiplex PCR reads were re-called with MiXCR into one record per CDR3 protein. Of 13,000 to 15,000 distinct CDR3 sequences listed, 50% are singletons. Study findings and constraints: At approximately 70% sensitivity and approximately 78% specificity, the model predicted progression of the ophthalmopathy.

The TCR comes from a woman aged 25 to 39 with Graves' ophthalmopathy. The chain links TRBV7-6 to TRBJ2-2, with D perhaps TRBD1 or TRBD2 (7 bases each). The source material was peripheral blood. Written as DNA, the CDR3 is TGTGCCAGCAGCTTAAATCAGGGGGGGACCGGGGAGCTGTTTTTT. It yields the protein CASSLNQGGTGELFF.